This TCR beta chain was captured in a study of shared clonotypes between healthy human individuals. The V segment lost 4 bases and the J segment 6 bases; nucleotides outside the gene matches: 8. The CDR3 has 15 residues. The germline CDR1 and CDR2 sequences are MDHEN and SYDVKM. Sequencing used immunoSEQ multiplex PCR; TCRdb keeps in-frame clones, though not all of them. This sample has about 2.4 million clones, with roughly nine tenths found just once. This TCR was sampled from a man younger than 35 in good health. The sequenced sample consisted of naive CD4+ T cells sorted from blood. The subset is: CD45RA+ positively selected. The chain combines TRBV28 with TRBJ1-2; 10 bases are a match to TRBD1. The CDR3: CASSSGQGLTNGYTF. In DNA form, the CDR3 reads TGTGCCAGCAGTTCGGGACAGGGGCTCACTAATGGCTACACCTTC.